The 19 T cell receptor beta chains reported below all come from one sample, sequenced in a study of blood T cell repertoires in COVID-19 (dated by TCRdb to between 2020 and 2021). Library construction relied on the immunoSEQ multiplex PCR assay. Imported from immuneACCESS, the table was reduced by TCRdb to in-frame sequences with V and J called. These copies leave out some clones; in studies compared against another copy, an unresolved V gene accounts for under half, and the cause of the remainder is not known. Counted in this sample were more than 150,000 clones; 86% of them appeared once. The ten largest clones capture approximately 4% of the sample. Sequencing was done on a sample of peripheral blood. All receptors come from a woman aged 70-85 years with acute or convalescent COVID-19.

The genes are TRBV6-2 or TRBV6-3 and TRBJ2-7, with 13 positions matching TRBD2. This CDR3 is built from 16 residues. Germline loops: CDR1 MNHEY, CDR2 SVGEGT. The V gene end was trimmed by 5 bases and the J gene end by 5 bases; junction bases not matched to a gene: 9. CDR3 loop: CASSPHTGTSGNEQYF. The CDR3 DNA reads TGTGCCAGCAGTCCCCATACCGGGACTAGCGGGAACGAGCAGTACTTC.

The CDR3 coding sequence is TGTGCCAGCAGCCAACCCGAGTCGGGGGGGAACTATGGCTACACCTTC. Its translation: CASSQPESGGNYGYTF. The chain links TRBV4-2 to TRBJ1-2, with D maybe TRBD1 (5 bases). Germline V gene lookup returns CDR1 LGHNA and CDR2 YNFKEQ. V lost 2 bases to trimming and J lost 2 bases, with 15 bases between them. The CDR3 is 16 amino acids.

V usage is TRBV11-2 and J usage is TRBJ1-2; D is unclear. Germline CDR1 is SGHAT and CDR2 is FQNNGV. The CDR3 has 12 amino acids. Deletions cut 5 bases from V and 1 base from J, with 5 bases between. CDR3 nucleotides: TGTGCCAGCAGCAGCCGTAACTATGGCTACACCTTC. As protein: CASSSRNYGYTF.

The chain recombines TRBV7-9 with TRBJ1-2; D is ambiguous. In germline, CDR1 is SEHNR, CDR2 FQNEAQ (reference sequence). V shed 1 base and J shed 4 bases, with 7 bases lying between them. The CDR3 has 13 amino acids. The CDR3 sequence: CASSLEPFYGYTF. Here the CDR3 DNA reads TGTGCCAGCAGCTTAGAGCCCTTCTATGGCTACACCTTC.

The chain employs TRBV28 and TRBJ1-5; 8 bases match TRBD1. The germline V gene encodes CDR1 MDHEN and CDR2 SYDVKM. V was clipped by 8 bases and J by 3 bases; unmatched bases: 3. This CDR3 spans 13 amino acids. The CDR3 DNA sequence: TGTGCCAGCGGGACAGGAATCAATCAGCCCCAGCATTTT. The encoded protein is CASGTGINQPQHF.

The gene calls are TRBV18 and TRBJ1-2; TRBD1 agrees at 12 bases. Germline CDR1 reads KGHSH; CDR2 reads LQKENI. V shed 0 bases, J shed 6 bases, and the junction held 2 bases outside the gene matches. The CDR3 runs 15 residues. CDR3 sequence reads: CASSPPGQGAHGYTF. DNA of the CDR3: TGTGCCAGCTCACCACCGGGACAGGGGGCGCATGGCTACACCTTC.

V is TRBV6-5 and J is TRBJ1-2, with D possibly being TRBD1 (5 bases). In germline, CDR1 is MNHEY, CDR2 SVGAGI. V was clipped by 7 bases and J by 8 bases, with 14 bases between them. The CDR3 is made up of 12 amino acids. This CDR3 is CASTSQGGGYTF. CDR3 bases: TGTGCCAGCACTTCCCAGGGTGGAGGCTACACCTTC.

The chain couples TRBV27 to TRBJ1-4; 8 bases are shared with TRBD1. V dropped 3 bases and J dropped 3; count of bases not matched to a gene: 6. CDR3 size: 16 residues. Germline CDR1 and CDR2: MNHEY and SMNVEV (reference sequence). The CDR3 reads CASSLRQGASNEKLFF. Here the CDR3 DNA reads TGTGCCAGCAGTTTGCGGCAGGGGGCATCTAATGAAAAACTGTTTTTT. Full variable domain (remainder filled in from reference TRBV27 and TRBJ1-4): EAQVTQNPRYLITVTGKKLTVTCSQNMNHEYMSWYRQDPGLGLRQIYYSMNVEVTDKGDVPEGYKVSRKEKRNFPLILESPSPNQTSLYFCASSLRQGASNEKLFFGSGTQLSVL.

The V and J genes are TRBV4-2 and TRBJ1-4; 7 positions match TRBD1. Germline V gives CDR1 LGHNA, CDR2 YNFKEQ. The CDR3 runs to 15 residues. With 4 bases clipped from V and 5 bases from J, the junction kept 7 bases outside the gene matches. The CDR3 spells CASSPNTGVNEKLFF. DNA of the CDR3: TGTGCCAGCAGCCCTAACACAGGGGTGAATGAAAAACTGTTTTTT.

This chain uses TRBV14 with TRBJ1-4; D gene unclear. Germline V gene lookup returns CDR1 SGHDN and CDR2 FVKESK. The CDR3 is 14 residues long. The ends were cut back, 1 base at V and 12 bases at J, with 15 bases in the middle. This CDR3 reads CASSQAGLLGELFF. DNA of the CDR3: TGTGCCAGCAGCCAAGCGGGCCTCCTCGGGGAACTGTTTTTT.

This clone appeared a few times. The V call is TRBV19, the J call TRBJ2-2; no clear D. CDR3 length: 14 amino acids. Looked up from germline, CDR1 is LNHDA and CDR2 is SQIVND (reference sequence). V lost 5 bases, J lost 2 bases, and 9 bases lay in between. CDR3 coding DNA: TGTGCCAGTAGTGCCCCCAGAAACACCGGGGAGCTGTTTTTT. Amino acids: CASSAPRNTGELFF.

The chain recombines TRBV11-2 with TRBJ2-1; no firm D call. Germline V gene data show CDR1 as SGHAT and CDR2 as FQNNGV. This CDR3 comprises 15 residues. V lost 1 base and J lost 9, with 16 bases in between. The CDR3 bases are TGTGCCAGCAGCTTAGGAAGCCTAGTTCCTGGTGAGCAGTTCTTC. It specifies CASSLGSLVPGEQFF.

The chain combines TRBV7-8 with TRBJ2-1, with D tentatively TRBD2 (5 bases). V was clipped by 0 bases and J by 7 bases, with 19 bases between them. CDR1 SGHVS and CDR2 FQNEAQ come from the germline V gene. This CDR3 spans 17 amino acids. The CDR3 spells CASSLALRLVALNEQFF. The CDR3, as DNA: TGTGCCAGCAGCTTAGCGTTAAGGTTAGTAGCGTTGAATGAGCAGTTCTTC.

This clone has more than one count but fewer than ten. V gene TRBV2 combines with J gene TRBJ1-2; TRBD1 aligns across 7 bases. The ends lost 6 bases at V and 4 bases at J; junction bases unmatched: 8. CDR3 length equals 14 residues. CDR1 and CDR2 (germline): SNHLY, FYNNEI. The CDR3 loop reads CASRRDRVSYGYTF. The CDR3 nucleotides read TGTGCCAGCAGGAGGGACAGAGTTTCCTATGGCTACACCTTC.

The chain employs TRBV9 and TRBJ2-2; D not resolved. Trimming removed 3 bases at V and 0 bases at J, with 6 bases between. Looked up from germline, CDR1 is SGDLS and CDR2 is YYNGEE. The CDR3 is 14 amino acids. The CDR3 coding sequence is TGTGCCAGCAGCGGAACAGCGAACACCGGGGAGCTGTTTTTT. Its translation: CASSGTANTGELFF. The whole variable domain, remainder taken from reference TRBV9 and TRBJ2-2, is DSGVTQTPKHLITATGQRVTLRCSPRSGDLSVYWYQQSLDQGLQFLIQYYNGEERAKGNILERFSAQQFPDLHSELNLSSLELGDSALYFCASSGTANTGELFFGEGSRLTVL.

This CDR3 reads CASSPSTSDTQYF. The CDR3 DNA reads TGTGCCAGCAGTCCTAGTACGTCCGATACGCAGTATTTT. V and J are TRBV6-5 and TRBJ2-3; D gene unclear. V was clipped by 5 bases and J by 6 bases, with 12 bases between them. The CDR3 is 13 amino acids. Looked up from germline, CDR1 is MNHEY and CDR2 is SVGAGI.

The chain couples TRBV28 to TRBJ1-4, with D maybe TRBD1 (5 bases). In germline, CDR1 is MDHEN, CDR2 SYDVKM. V shed 5 bases and J shed 8 bases, with 15 bases lying between them. This CDR3 spans 14 amino acids. CDR3 amino acids: CASSRGLSREKLFF. The CDR3, as DNA: TGTGCCAGCAGTCGGGGACTGTCCAGGGAAAAACTGTTTTTT.

This chain links TRBV3-1 (or the pseudogene TRBV3-2) with TRBJ1-2, with a weak D call TRBD1 (5 bases). Germline V gives CDR1 LGHDT, CDR2 YNNKEL (reference sequence). Trimming stripped 3 bases from V and 10 bases from J, with 12 bases between. The CDR3 covers 12 residues. The CDR3 coding sequence is TGTGCCAGCAGCCAGACCGGGACTAACTACACCTTC. Translation gives CASSQTGTNYTF.

The V call is TRBV4-3, the J call TRBJ1-2, with D unclear. The CDR3 runs to 15 residues. Germline CDR1 is LGHNA and CDR2 is YSLEER. Trimming left V 0 bases short and J 6 bases short, with 14 bases between. DNA of the CDR3: TGCGCCAGCAGCCAAGATAAACAGCGGCCGCATGGCTACACCTTC. It specifies CASSQDKQRPHGYTF.